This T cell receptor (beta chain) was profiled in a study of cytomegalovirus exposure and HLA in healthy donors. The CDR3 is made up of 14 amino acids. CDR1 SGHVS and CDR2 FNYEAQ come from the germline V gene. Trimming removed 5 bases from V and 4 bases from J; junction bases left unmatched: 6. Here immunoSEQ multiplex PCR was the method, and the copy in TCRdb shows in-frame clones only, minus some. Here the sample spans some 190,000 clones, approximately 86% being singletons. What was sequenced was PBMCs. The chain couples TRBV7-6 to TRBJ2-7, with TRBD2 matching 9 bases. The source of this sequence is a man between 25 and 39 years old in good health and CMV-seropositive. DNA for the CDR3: TGTGCCAGCAGCCCTAGCGGGGATGGATACGAGCAGTACTTC. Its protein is CASSPSGDGYEQYF.